The 20 T cell receptor beta chains given below trace back to one sample, sequenced in a study of blood T cell repertoires in COVID-19. TCRdb's table, derived via immunoSEQ multiplex PCR, lists solely in-frame clones and lacks some. The data contain hundreds of thousands of clones, roughly 90% of them singletons. The material sequenced was PBMCs or T cells enriched from blood (not recorded which). The receptors stem from a woman in her thirties who had recovered from COVID-19.

The chain couples TRBV3-1 (or the pseudogene TRBV3-2) to TRBJ2-1, with 7 bases aligning to TRBD1. J was trimmed by 13 bases and V by 1 base; bases with no gene match: 10. This CDR3 has 14 residues. Per the germline V gene, CDR1 is LGHDT and CDR2 is YNNKEL (reference sequence). DNA of the CDR3: TGTGCCAGCAGCCAAGGAACGTCAGGGGGTCAACAGTTCTTC. Translation: CASSQGTSGGQQFF.

The V call is TRBV7-8, the J call TRBJ2-1; TRBD2 aligns across 11 bases. The length of the CDR3 is 17 residues. Per the germline V gene, CDR1 is SGHVS and CDR2 is FQNEAQ. V dropped 0 bases and J dropped 6; count of bases not matched to a gene: 7. CDR3 sequence reads: CASSLAFVAGGPNEQFF. DNA for the CDR3: TGTGCCAGCAGCTTAGCTTTCGTAGCGGGAGGGCCCAATGAGCAGTTCTTC.

The chain uses TRBV10-3 and TRBJ1-4; D unclear. V lost 2 bases and J 8 bases, leaving 9 bases between the germline ends. CDR3 size: 13 residues. Per germline, CDR1 ENHRY and CDR2 SYGVKD. In nucleotides, the CDR3 is TGTGCCATCAGTGAGGGTATCCGGGAAAAACTGTTTTTT. Encoded protein: CAISEGIREKLFF.

This sequence joins TRBV19 and TRBJ1-1; D remains ambiguous. V dropped 3 bases and J dropped 0 bases, with 5 bases sitting between them. From germline, CDR1 is LNHDA and CDR2 SQIVND (reference sequence). This CDR3 comprises 13 residues. CDR3 DNA sequence: TGTGCCAGTAGTATTCAGGTGAACACTGAAGCTTTCTTT. As protein: CASSIQVNTEAFF. Together with reference TRBV19 and TRBJ1-1, the CDR3 gives the full variable domain: DGGITQSPKYLFRKEGQNVTLSCEQNLNHDAMYWYRQDPGQGLRLIYYSQIVNDFQKGDIAEGYSVSREKKESFPLTVTSAQKNPTAFYLCASSIQVNTEAFFGQGTRLTVV.

CDR3 loop: CASSVAATPTNEKLFF. The CDR3 region has the DNA TGTGCCAGCAGCGTAGCTGCGACACCAACTAATGAAAAACTGTTTTTT. The genes are TRBV9 and TRBJ1-4; D call uncertain. This CDR3 spans 16 amino acids. V shed 0 bases and J shed 0 bases, with 9 bases lying between them. Germline CDR1 SGDLS, CDR2 YYNGEE.

V usage is TRBV6-5 and J usage is TRBJ1-6; D possibly corresponds to TRBD1 (5 bases). Germline loops: CDR1 MNHEY, CDR2 SVGAGI. Trimming removed 4 bases from V and 7 bases from J, with 17 bases in between. This CDR3 contains 16 residues. CDR3 sequence reads: CASSSTVLGGNSPLHF. CDR3 sequence (DNA): TGTGCCAGCAGTTCGACCGTACTGGGGGGAAATTCACCCCTCCACTTT.

This chain connects TRBV5-1 to TRBJ1-1, with D unclear. Looked up from germline, CDR1 is SGHRS and CDR2 is YFSETQ. CDR3 length: 13 amino acids. Trimming stripped 0 bases from V and 4 bases from J, with 7 bases between. CDR3: CASSLVGSTEAFF. The CDR3 nucleotides read TGCGCCAGCAGCTTGGTAGGGAGCACTGAAGCTTTCTTT.

CDR3 coding DNA: TGTGCCAGCAGCCAAGGGCTCAGGGGGCCACGTTTGACCAAAAACATTCAGTACTTC. It encodes CASSQGLRGPRLTKNIQYF. The chain links TRBV14 to TRBJ2-4, with TRBD1 matching 8 bases. The CDR3 has 19 residues. From germline, CDR1 is SGHDN and CDR2 FVKESK. Trimming at V came to 1 base and at J to 2 bases, leaving 13 bases not matched to a gene.

The chain has TRBV11-3 and TRBJ1-4; 11 bases are shared with TRBD1. V shed 3 bases, J shed 1 base, and the junction held 1 base outside the gene matches. This CDR3 is built from 16 residues. Germline V gene sequence: CDR1 SGHNT, CDR2 YENEEA. The CDR3 DNA follows: TGTGCCAGCAGCTTTGGGACAGGGGGAACTAATGAAAAACTGTTTTTT. Its translation: CASSFGTGGTNEKLFF.

The J gene is TRBJ1-1, the V gene TRBV27; possibly TRBD1 for D (5 bases). CDR3 length: 14 residues. From germline, CDR1 is MNHEY and CDR2 SMNVEV (reference sequence). V lost 5 bases and J lost 6, with 16 bases in between. The CDR3 sequence: CASSDLLDKSEAFF. CDR3 coding DNA: TGTGCCAGCAGTGACCTCTTGGACAAATCTGAAGCTTTCTTT.

The CDR3 spells CASRRLSSGANVLTF. CDR3 nucleotide sequence: TGTGCCAGCAGGCGACTCAGCTCTGGGGCCAACGTCCTGACTTTC. The chain has TRBV3-1 (or the pseudogene TRBV3-2) and TRBJ2-6; the D is unclear. Germline values: CDR1 LGHDT, CDR2 YNNKEL (reference sequence). The CDR3 sequence is 15 residues long. V lost 6 bases, J lost 0 bases, and 9 bases lay in between.

V is TRBV7-8 and J is TRBJ1-1, with D perhaps TRBD1 (5 bases). CDR3 size: 15 residues. V lost 3 bases and J 5 bases, leaving 16 bases between the germline ends. Germline V lookup: CDR1 SGHVS, CDR2 FQNEAQ. The DNA for the CDR3 is TGTGCCAGCAGCTTGGTCGTTAAGGGGCAAACTGAAGCTTTCTTT. It encodes CASSLVVKGQTEAFF.

This clone has a handful of counts. The V call is TRBV18, the J call TRBJ2-1, with TRBD1 matching 12 bases. Germline V gene sequence: CDR1 KGHSH, CDR2 LQKENI. The CDR3 contains 15 residues. With 4 bases clipped from V and 9 bases from J, the junction kept 7 bases outside the gene matches. CDR3: CASSLRDRGQGEQFF. CDR3 bases: TGTGCCAGCTCACTCCGGGACAGGGGGCAGGGTGAGCAGTTCTTC.

The rearrangement joins TRBV5-1 to TRBJ1-1; the D is unclear. Germline lookup yields CDR1 SGHRS and CDR2 YFSETQ. The CDR3 covers 14 residues. Trimming removed 3 bases from V and 0 bases from J, with 9 bases in between. The CDR3 DNA sequence: TGCGCCAGCAGCTACAGTGAATTGAACACTGAAGCTTTCTTT. It encodes CASSYSELNTEAFF.

This chain joins TRBV5-1 and TRBJ2-7; D ambiguous. V was cut by 0 bases and J by 4 bases, with 5 bases left in between. Germline V gene sequence: CDR1 SGHRS, CDR2 YFSETQ. This CDR3 contains 12 residues. CDR3 sequence (DNA): TGCGCCAGCAGCTTGGGCTATTACGAGCAGTACTTC. It codes for CASSLGYYEQYF.

This clone occurred once. The chain recombines TRBV9 with TRBJ1-2; D is perhaps TRBD1 (6 bases). V lost 0 bases to trimming and J lost 0 bases, with 9 bases between them. The CDR3 runs to 15 residues. Germline V gives CDR1 SGDLS, CDR2 YYNGEE. The CDR3 bases are TGTGCCAGCAGCGTAGGGCCAGGGGCTAACTATGGCTACACCTTC. Translation: CASSVGPGANYGYTF.

The rearrangement uses TRBV2 and TRBJ1-2, with a weak D call TRBD1 (6 bases). V shed 7 bases and J shed 4 bases, with 16 bases lying between them. This CDR3 comprises 14 residues. Germline V CDR1 and CDR2: SNHLY, FYNNEI. The CDR3 loop is CASIERQAGYGYTF. CDR3 DNA sequence: TGTGCCAGCATCGAACGACAGGCAGGCTATGGCTACACCTTC.

The V gene is TRBV10-3, the J gene TRBJ2-7, with D possibly being TRBD1 (5 bases). This CDR3 is built from 12 residues. V lost 1 base to trimming and J lost 5 bases, with 6 bases between them. Germline CDR1 is ENHRY and CDR2 is SYGVKD. CDR3 loop: CAISEWGDEQYF. The CDR3 region has the DNA TGTGCCATCAGTGAGTGGGGCGACGAGCAGTACTTC.

V and J are TRBV15 and TRBJ2-7; TRBD1 matches at 7 bases. CDR3 length equals 13 residues. Germline CDR1 and CDR2: LNHNV and YYDKDF (reference sequence). Trimming cost V 0 bases and J 10 bases; bases outside gene matches: 6. This chain's CDR3 is CATSREIDREQYF. CDR3 bases: TGTGCCACCAGCAGAGAGATAGACAGGGAACAGTACTTC.

The count of this clone is one. The chain links TRBV4-1 to TRBJ2-1, with TRBD2 identical over 9 bases. J was trimmed by 10 bases and V by 3 bases; bases with no gene match: 13. The CDR3 totals 16 residues. Germline V lookup: CDR1 MGHRA, CDR2 YSYEKL. The CDR3: CASSQSRREGRLEQFF. The CDR3 DNA sequence: TGCGCCAGCAGCCAGTCGAGGCGGGAGGGCCGCCTAGAGCAGTTCTTC.